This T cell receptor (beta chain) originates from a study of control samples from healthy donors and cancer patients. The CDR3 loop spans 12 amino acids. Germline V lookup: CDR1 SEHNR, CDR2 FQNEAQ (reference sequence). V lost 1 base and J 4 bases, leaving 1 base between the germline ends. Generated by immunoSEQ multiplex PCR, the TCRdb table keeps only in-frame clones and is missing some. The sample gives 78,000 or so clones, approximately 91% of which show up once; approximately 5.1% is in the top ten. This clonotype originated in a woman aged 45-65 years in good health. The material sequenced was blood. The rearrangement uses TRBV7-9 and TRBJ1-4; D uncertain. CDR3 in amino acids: CASSLDNEKLFF. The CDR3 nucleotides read TGTGCCAGCAGCTTAGATAATGAAAAACTGTTTTTT.